This T cell receptor beta chain appears in the sequencing data of a study of blood T cell repertoires in COVID-19. V gave up 6 bases and J gave up 8 bases; unmatched junction bases: 17. This CDR3 contains 16 residues. Germline V lookup: CDR1 LNHDA, CDR2 SQIVND (reference sequence). Here immunoSEQ multiplex PCR was the method, and the copy in TCRdb shows in-frame clones only, minus some. Among about 200,000 clones listed, around 84% were seen once. This clonotype was sampled from an elderly woman with acute or convalescent COVID-19. This sequence joins TRBV19 and TRBJ1-2; 8 bases map to TRBD1. Sequenced: peripheral blood. The CDR3 region has the DNA TGTGCCAGTAGCCAAAGGACAGGGAGGAGGTCGGAGGGCTACACCTTC. This codes for CASSQRTGRRSEGYTF.